A selection of T cell receptor beta chains follows, all from one sample in a study of blood T cell repertoires in COVID-19. Clones were sequenced by immunoSEQ multiplex PCR, and TCRdb holds only the in-frame ones, with some missing. Of around 150,000 clones in the sample, 81% were seen once. The specimen was peripheral blood. The receptors originated from a man in his 60s with active or convalescent COVID-19. CDR3s include the opening cysteine and the closing phenylalanine or tryptophan. The D gene is left open where the match is weak. Clone size appears in some rows only: once, few, many, or a class for an expanded clone.

.,TRBJ1-4,TRBV18,TRBD1,TGTGCCAGCTCACCACCGGGGTCCAGGGGGCGCGGAGAAAAACTGTTTTTT,CASSPPGSRGRGEKLFF
.,TRBJ1-5,TRBV10-3,.,TGTGCCACCAGGGGAGGGGACGGCAATCAGCCCCAGCATTTT,CATRGGDGNQPQHF
.,TRBJ1-2,TRBV20-1,.,TGCAGTGCTAGCCCGGACTATGGCTACACCTTC,CSASPDYGYTF
few,TRBJ1-1,TRBV12-3/TRBV12-4,.,TGTGCCAGCAGACAGTACAGGGAAGCTTTCTTT,CASRQYREAFF
.,TRBJ2-7,TRBV29-1,.,TGCAGCGTTGAAACAGACCTCTCCTACGAGCAGTACTTC,CSVETDLSYEQYF
.,TRBJ2-7,TRBV9,.,TGTGCCAGCAGCCCCCAGGTGGGGACTTACGAGCAGTACTTC,CASSPQVGTYEQYF
.,TRBJ1-1,TRBV28,.,TGTGCCAGCACCCCAGGGCCGGTATTAGGAGCTTTCTTT,CASTPGPVLGAFF
.,TRBJ2-1,TRBV7-6,TRBD2,TGTGCCAGCAGCTTGGTAGCGGGGAGCTCCTACAATGAGCAGTTCTTC,CASSLVAGSSYNEQFF
.,TRBJ2-2,TRBV19,TRBD2,TGTGCCAGTAGTGACCGACCGGGACTAGCGGGATGGGGGGCGAGCACCGGGGAGCTGTTTTTT,CASSDRPGLAGWGASTGELFF
.,TRBJ1-4,TRBV28,.,TGTGCCAGCAGTTTAGTCATGATCGGGAAACTGTTTTTT,CASSLVMIGKLFF
.,TRBJ1-5,TRBV19,TRBD1,TGTGCCAGCACCGCCTCGGACAGGGGTGGTCAGCCCCAGCATTTT,CASTASDRGGQPQHF
.,TRBJ2-6,TRBV14,TRBD2,TGTGCCAGCAGCCCGGGACTAGCGGGAGTCGCGGGGGCCAACGTCCTGACTTTC,CASSPGLAGVAGANVLTF
.,TRBJ2-1,TRBV16,.,TGTGCCAGCAGCCTCAATATACAACTAGTCGTTTCGTCCCTCCGCAATGAGCAGTTCTTC,CASSLNIQLVVSSLRNEQFF
.,TRBJ1-5,TRBV6-5,TRBD1,TGTGCCAGCACCCAGGACAGGGGGAATCAGCCCCAGCATTTT,CASTQDRGNQPQHF
.,TRBJ2-7,TRBV28,.,TGTGCCAGCAGTTCCCTAGTTTACGAGCAGTACTTC,CASSSLVYEQYF